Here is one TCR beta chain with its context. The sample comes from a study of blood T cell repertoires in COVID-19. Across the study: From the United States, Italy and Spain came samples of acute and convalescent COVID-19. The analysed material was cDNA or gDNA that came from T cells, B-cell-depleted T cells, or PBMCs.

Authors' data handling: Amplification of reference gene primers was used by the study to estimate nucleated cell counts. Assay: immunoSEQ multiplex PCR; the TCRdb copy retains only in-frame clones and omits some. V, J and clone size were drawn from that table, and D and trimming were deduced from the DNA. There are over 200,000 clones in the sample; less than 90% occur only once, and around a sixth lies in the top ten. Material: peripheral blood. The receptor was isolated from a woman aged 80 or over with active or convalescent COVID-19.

The CDR3 sequence: CASSRTSGTREQYF. The CDR3 DNA sequence: TGTGCCAGCAGCCGGACTAGCGGCACTCGCGAGCAGTACTTC. V gene TRBV7-6 combines with J gene TRBJ2-7; 10 nucleotides agree with TRBD2. The CDR3 is 14 residues long. Germline values: CDR1 SGHVS, CDR2 FNYEAQ. The junction had 7 bases not matched to a gene; V was cut back by 5 bases and J by 6 bases. Variable domain in full (rest from reference TRBV7-6 and TRBJ2-7): GAGVSQSPRYKVTKRGQDVALRCDPISGHVSLYWYRQALGQGPEFLTYFNYEAQQDKSGLPNDRFSAERPEGSISTLTIQRTEQRDSAMYRCASSRTSGTREQYFGPGTRLTVT.